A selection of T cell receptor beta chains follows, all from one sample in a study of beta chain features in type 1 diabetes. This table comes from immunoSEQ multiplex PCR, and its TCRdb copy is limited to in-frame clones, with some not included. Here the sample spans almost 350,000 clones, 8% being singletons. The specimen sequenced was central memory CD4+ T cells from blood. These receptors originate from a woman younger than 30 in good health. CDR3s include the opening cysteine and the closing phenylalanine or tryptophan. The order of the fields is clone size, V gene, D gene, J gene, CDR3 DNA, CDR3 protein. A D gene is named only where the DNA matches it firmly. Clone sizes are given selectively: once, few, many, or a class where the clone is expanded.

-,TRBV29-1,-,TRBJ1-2,TGCAGCGTTGTAGACTTAGGCTATGGCTACACCTTC,CSVVDLGYGYTF
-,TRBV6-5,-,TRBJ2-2,TGTGCCAGCATCGACAGATCGAACACCGGGGAGCTGTTTTTT,CASIDRSNTGELFF
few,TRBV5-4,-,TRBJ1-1,TGTGCCAGCAGCTCGGGACACCCGAACACTGAAGCTTTCTTT,CASSSGHPNTEAFF
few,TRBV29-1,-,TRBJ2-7,TGCAGCGTCGCAAGTGGGGGCTCCTACGAGCAGTACTTC,CSVASGGSYEQYF
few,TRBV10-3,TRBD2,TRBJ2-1,TGTGCCATCAGTGACCCCGGGACTAGCATTACACGTGGTGAGCAGTTCTTC,CAISDPGTSITRGEQFF
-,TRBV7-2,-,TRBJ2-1,TGTGCCAGCAGCCCCCAGATACGTCAGCAGTTCTTC,CASSPQIRQQFF
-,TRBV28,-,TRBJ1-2,TGTGCCAGCAGTTTAGGGACAAACTATGGCTACACCTTC,CASSLGTNYGYTF
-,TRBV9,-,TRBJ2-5,TGTCACAGCAGCTCAGGATGTGGGAGAGAGACCCAGTACTTC,CHSSSGCGRETQYF
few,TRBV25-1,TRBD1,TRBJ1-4,TGTGCCAGCAGTGTCAGGGGGAGTGATGAAAAACTGTTTTTT,CASSVRGSDEKLFF
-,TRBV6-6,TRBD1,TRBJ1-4,TGTGCCAGCAGTTACCGAAGGGGGCCTACTAATGAAAAACTGTTTTTT,CASSYRRGPTNEKLFF